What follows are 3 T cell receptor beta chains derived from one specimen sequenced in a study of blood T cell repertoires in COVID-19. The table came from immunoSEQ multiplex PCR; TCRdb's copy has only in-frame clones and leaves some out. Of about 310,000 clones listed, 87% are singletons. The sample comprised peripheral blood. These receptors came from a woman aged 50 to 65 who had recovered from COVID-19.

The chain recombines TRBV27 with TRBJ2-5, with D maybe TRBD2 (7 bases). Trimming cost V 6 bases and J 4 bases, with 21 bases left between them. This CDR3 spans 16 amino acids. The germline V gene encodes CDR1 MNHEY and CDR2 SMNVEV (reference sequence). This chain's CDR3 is CASRPFEGGRRETQYF. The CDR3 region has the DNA TGTGCCAGCAGACCCTTTGAGGGGGGGCGGAGAGAGACCCAGTACTTC.

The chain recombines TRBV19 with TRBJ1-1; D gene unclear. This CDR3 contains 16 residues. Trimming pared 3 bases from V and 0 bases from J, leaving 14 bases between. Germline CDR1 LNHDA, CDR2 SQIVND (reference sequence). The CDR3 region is CASSILTGFMNTEAFF. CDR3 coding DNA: TGTGCCAGTAGTATCCTCACGGGGTTCATGAACACTGAAGCTTTCTTT.

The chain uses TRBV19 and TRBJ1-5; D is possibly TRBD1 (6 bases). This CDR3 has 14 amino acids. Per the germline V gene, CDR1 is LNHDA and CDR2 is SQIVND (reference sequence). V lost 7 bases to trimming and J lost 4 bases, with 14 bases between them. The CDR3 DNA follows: TGTGCCAGTACTGCTAGGGGGTCTAATCAGCCCCAGCATTTT. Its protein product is CASTARGSNQPQHF.